This T cell receptor (beta chain) was identified during a study of blood T cell repertoires in COVID-19. As for the study in general: From T cells, B-cell-depleted T cells, or PBMCs came the material, which was cDNA or gDNA.

Germline values: CDR1 SGHRS, CDR2 YFSETQ. This CDR3 is built from 14 residues. Trimming stripped 1 base from V and 5 bases from J, with 10 bases between. The data were produced by immunoSEQ multiplex PCR, yet TCRdb's version contains in-frame clones alone and is incomplete. Seen here are approximately 160,000 clones, about 85% observed once, and the top ten hold approximately 1.2%. This sequence was found in a man in his sixties who had recovered from COVID-19. The sequenced material came from peripheral blood. The chain has TRBV5-1 and TRBJ1-5, with D tentatively TRBD1 (5 bases). CDR3 coding DNA: TGCGCCAGCAGCTTGAGGGGAATGGATCAGCCCCAGCATTTT. Protein product: CASSLRGMDQPQHF.